Given below is one TCR beta chain in context. TCR beta libraries carry UMIs added by 5'RACE template switching. Following a re-call of the 5' RACE reads, TCRdb has one entry per CDR3 protein and lacks DNA. This sample contains a few hundred thousand distinct CDR3 sequences. The CDR3 sequence is 13 residues long. In germline, CDR1 is DFQATT, CDR2 SNEGSKA (reference sequence). This specimen belongs to a study of T cells expressing NK-cell markers. The chain joins TRBV20-1 to TRBJ2-7; there is no DNA to check the TCRdb D call of TRBD1. The sequencing input was blood T cells: a sorted CD56 or NKG2C T cell subset, CD4+ or CD8+ T cells, or bulk PBMC T cells (not recorded which). The clonotype originates from a man younger than 35 in good health. CDR3 residues: CSASDGADSEQYF.